A selection of T cell receptor beta chains follows, all from one sample in a study of regulatory T cells in long-lasting Graves disease. TCRdb redid the calling of the multiplex PCR reads with MiXCR, one entry per CDR3 protein. In the table there are 240,000 or so distinct CDR3 sequences, over 20% of which are singletons. Here the sequenced sample was peripheral blood mononuclear cells (PBMCs), taken at new diagnosis, from a patient treated with antithyroid drugs. The receptors derive from a female donor with Graves disease. CDR3s include the opening cysteine and the closing phenylalanine or tryptophan. A D gene is named only where the DNA matches it firmly. A row's size may be missing; if present it is once, few, many or a size class.

CDR3 DNA: TGCGCCAGCAGTGAGAGCGGCAGAAACACTGAAGCTTTCTTT
CDR3 protein: CASSESGRNTEAFF
V gene: TRBV10-2
clone size: many
J gene: TRBJ1-1
D gene: .

CDR3 DNA: TGCAGTGCTAGTGGGGGGGGCCCTAATTCACCCCTCCACTTT
CDR3 protein: CSASGGGPNSPLHF
V gene: TRBV20-1
clone size: .
J gene: TRBJ1-6
D gene: .

CDR3 DNA: TGTGCCAGCAGCCAGCCCCGGGCGCTAAAAGAGACCCAGTACTTC
CDR3 protein: CASSQPRALKETQYF
V gene: TRBV7-9
clone size: many
J gene: TRBJ2-5
D gene: .

CDR3 DNA: TGTGCCAGCAGTGAGGGCGGGGGGTTCGCTGGAAACACCATATATTTT
CDR3 protein: CASSEGGGFAGNTIYF
V gene: TRBV25-1
clone size: .
J gene: TRBJ1-3
D gene: .

CDR3 DNA: TGTGCCAGCAGCCCGGGAGCGGGAGTATCCTACAATGAGCAGTTCTTC
CDR3 protein: CASSPGAGVSYNEQFF
V gene: TRBV5-1
clone size: many
J gene: TRBJ2-1
D gene: TRBD2

CDR3 DNA: TGCAGTGCTAGAGGATCGGGACAGGGACGCGAGCAGTACTTC
CDR3 protein: CSARGSGQGREQYF
V gene: TRBV20-1
clone size: many
J gene: TRBJ2-7
D gene: TRBD1

CDR3 DNA: TGCAGTGCTAGAGATGGACGGGAGAGCGCCTACAATGAGCAGTTCTTC
CDR3 protein: CSARDGRESAYNEQFF
V gene: TRBV20-1
clone size: many
J gene: TRBJ2-1
D gene: .

CDR3 DNA: TGCAGTGCTAGGATACAGGGAGCGGCGGAGACCCAGTACTTC
CDR3 protein: CSARIQGAAETQYF
V gene: TRBV20-1
clone size: many
J gene: TRBJ2-5
D gene: .

CDR3 DNA: TGTGCCAGCAGCCCCCGGACACCTCCTGGCTATGGCTACACCTTC
CDR3 protein: CASSPRTPPGYGYTF
V gene: TRBV7-2
clone size: many
J gene: TRBJ1-2
D gene: .

CDR3 DNA: TGTGCCAGCAGTAAGACAGGGGCGCGGGTGGAGACCCAGTACTTC
CDR3 protein: CASSKTGARVETQYF
V gene: TRBV28
clone size: many
J gene: TRBJ2-5
D gene: TRBD1

CDR3 DNA: TGTGCCAGCAGCGTAGACGGGGGCACAGATACGCAGTATTTT
CDR3 protein: CASSVDGGTDTQYF
V gene: TRBV9
clone size: many
J gene: TRBJ2-3
D gene: .

CDR3 DNA: TGTGCCAGCAACCTCCGGGACGGCCTTTTGAACGAGCAGTACTTC
CDR3 protein: CASNLRDGLLNEQYF
V gene: TRBV11-2
clone size: many
J gene: TRBJ2-7
D gene: .

CDR3 DNA: TGTGCCAGTACCGCAAGACAGGGGATGAATGAGCAGTTCTTC
CDR3 protein: CASTARQGMNEQFF
V gene: TRBV19
clone size: .
J gene: TRBJ2-1
D gene: TRBD1

CDR3 DNA: TGTGCCAGCAGTTTATACGGGACAGCCTATAATTCACCCCTCCACTTT
CDR3 protein: CASSLYGTAYNSPLHF
V gene: TRBV27
clone size: many
J gene: TRBJ1-6
D gene: TRBD1

CDR3 DNA: TGTGCCACCCGGGGTAGTGCTGCGGAGACCCAGTACTTC
CDR3 protein: CATRGSAAETQYF
V gene: TRBV6-2/TRBV6-3
clone size: many
J gene: TRBJ2-5
D gene: .

CDR3 DNA: TGTGCCAGCACCGAGACAAACACAGATACGCAGTATTTT
CDR3 protein: CASTETNTDTQYF
V gene: TRBV12-3/TRBV12-4
clone size: .
J gene: TRBJ2-3
D gene: .

CDR3 DNA: TGTGCCAGCAGCCGTTCCCTACTAGCGTCAAGCACAGATACGCAGTATTTT
CDR3 protein: CASSRSLLASSTDTQYF
V gene: TRBV7-8
clone size: many
J gene: TRBJ2-3
D gene: TRBD2

CDR3 DNA: TGCGCCAGCAAAAATTCTTATGGCTACACCTTC
CDR3 protein: CASKNSYGYTF
V gene: TRBV10-2
clone size: .
J gene: TRBJ1-2
D gene: .

CDR3 DNA: TGTGCCAGCAGCGTCTTGGGAGCGGTAAGCACAGATACGCAGTATTTT
CDR3 protein: CASSVLGAVSTDTQYF
V gene: TRBV9
clone size: .
J gene: TRBJ2-3
D gene: .

CDR3 DNA: TGTGCCAGTTCCGGACAGATCCTTTCCTACGAGCAGTACTTC
CDR3 protein: CASSGQILSYEQYF
V gene: TRBV19
clone size: many
J gene: TRBJ2-7
D gene: .